This T cell receptor beta chain was found in a study of blood T cell repertoires in COVID-19. CDR3 length: 15 residues. The V gene lost 0 bases and the J gene lost 8 bases, with 13 bases spanning the gap. From germline, CDR1 is MGHRA and CDR2 YSYEKL. Profiling relied on immunoSEQ multiplex PCR, and the TCRdb table lists in-frame clones only, not all of them. The repertoire holds approximately 71,000 clones, with around 90% as singletons. Source material: peripheral blood. The genes are TRBV4-1 and TRBJ1-4, with D hard to call. The clonotype originates from a human donor in a cohort sampled during active COVID-19. The CDR3 nucleotides are TGCGCCAGCAGCCAAGATCGCGGTGCCGGAGAAAAACTGTTTTTT. Its protein product is CASSQDRGAGEKLFF.